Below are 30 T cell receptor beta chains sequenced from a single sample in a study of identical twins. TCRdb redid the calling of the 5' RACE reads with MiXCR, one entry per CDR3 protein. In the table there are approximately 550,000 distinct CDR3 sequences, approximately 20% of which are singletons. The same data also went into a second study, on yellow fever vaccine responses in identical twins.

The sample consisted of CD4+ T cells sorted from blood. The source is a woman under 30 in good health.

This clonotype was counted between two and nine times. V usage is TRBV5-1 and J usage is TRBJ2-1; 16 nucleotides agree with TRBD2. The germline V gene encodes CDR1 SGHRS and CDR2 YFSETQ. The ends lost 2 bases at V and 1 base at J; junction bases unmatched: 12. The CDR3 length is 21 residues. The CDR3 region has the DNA TGCGCCAGCAGCTTTTCGGGACTAGCGGGAGGGTTCGGAAGTTCCTACAATGAGCAGTTCTTC. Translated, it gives CASSFSGLAGGFGSSYNEQFF. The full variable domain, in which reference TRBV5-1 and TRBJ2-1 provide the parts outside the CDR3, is KAGVTQTPRYLIKTRGQQVTLSCSPISGHRSVSWYQQTPGQGLQFLFEYFSETQRNKGNFPGRFSGRQFSNSRSEMNVSTLELGDSALYLCASSFSGLAGGFGSSYNEQFFGPGTRLTVL.

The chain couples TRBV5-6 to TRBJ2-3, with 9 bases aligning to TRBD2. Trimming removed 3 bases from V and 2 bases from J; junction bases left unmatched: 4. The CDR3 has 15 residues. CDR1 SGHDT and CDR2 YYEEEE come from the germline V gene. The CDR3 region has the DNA TGTGCCAGCAGCTGGGCGGGAGGGGTCACAGATACGCAGTATTTT. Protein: CASSWAGGVTDTQYF.

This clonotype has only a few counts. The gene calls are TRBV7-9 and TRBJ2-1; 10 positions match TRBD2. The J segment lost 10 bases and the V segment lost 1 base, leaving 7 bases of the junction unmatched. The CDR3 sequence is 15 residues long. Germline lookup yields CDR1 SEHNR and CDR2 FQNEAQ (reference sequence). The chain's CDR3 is CASSLVLAGVSEQFF. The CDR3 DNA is TGTGCCAGCAGCTTAGTCCTAGCGGGAGTATCGGAGCAGTTCTTC.

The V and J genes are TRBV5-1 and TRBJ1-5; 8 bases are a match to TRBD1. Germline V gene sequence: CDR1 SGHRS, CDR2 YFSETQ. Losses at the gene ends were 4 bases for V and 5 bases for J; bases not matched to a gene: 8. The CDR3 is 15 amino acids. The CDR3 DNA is TGCGCCAGCAGCCCAGAGACAGGGGTGGATCAGCCCCAGCATTTT. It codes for CASSPETGVDQPQHF.

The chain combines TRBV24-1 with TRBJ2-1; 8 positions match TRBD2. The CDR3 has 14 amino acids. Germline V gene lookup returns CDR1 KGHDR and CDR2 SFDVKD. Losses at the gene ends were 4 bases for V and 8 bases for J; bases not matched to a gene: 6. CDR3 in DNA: TGTGCCACCAGTGACCCCGGGGGGGCCGATGAGCAGTTCTTC. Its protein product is CATSDPGGADEQFF.

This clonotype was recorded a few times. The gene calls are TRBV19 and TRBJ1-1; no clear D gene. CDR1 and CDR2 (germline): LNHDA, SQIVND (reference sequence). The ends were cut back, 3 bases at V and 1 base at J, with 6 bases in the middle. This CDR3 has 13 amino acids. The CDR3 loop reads CASSISSNTEAFF. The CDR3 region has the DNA TGTGCCAGTAGTATCAGTTCGAACACTGAAGCTTTCTTT. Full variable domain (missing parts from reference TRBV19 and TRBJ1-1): DGGITQSPKYLFRKEGQNVTLSCEQNLNHDAMYWYRQDPGQGLRLIYYSQIVNDFQKGDIAEGYSVSREKKESFPLTVTSAQKNPTAFYLCASSISSNTEAFFGQGTRLTVV.

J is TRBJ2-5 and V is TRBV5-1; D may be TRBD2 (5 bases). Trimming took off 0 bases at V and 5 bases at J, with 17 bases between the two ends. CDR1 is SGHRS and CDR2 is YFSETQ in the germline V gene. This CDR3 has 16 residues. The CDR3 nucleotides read TGCGCCAGCAGCTTGGATTTTGGATGGCAGCGGGAGACCCAGTACTTC. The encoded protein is CASSLDFGWQRETQYF.

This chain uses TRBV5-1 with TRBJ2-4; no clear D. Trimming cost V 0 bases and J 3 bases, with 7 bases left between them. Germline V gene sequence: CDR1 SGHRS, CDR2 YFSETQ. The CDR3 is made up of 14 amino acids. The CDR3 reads CASSLAGRKNIQYF. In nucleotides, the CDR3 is TGCGCCAGCAGCTTGGCCGGTCGCAAAAACATTCAGTACTTC.

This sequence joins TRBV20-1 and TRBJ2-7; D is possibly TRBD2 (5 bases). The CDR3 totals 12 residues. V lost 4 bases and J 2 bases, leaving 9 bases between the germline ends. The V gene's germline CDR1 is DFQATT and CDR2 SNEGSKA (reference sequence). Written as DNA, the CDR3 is TGCAGTGCTACGACTAAGACCTACGAGCAGTACGTC. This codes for CSATTKTYEQYV.

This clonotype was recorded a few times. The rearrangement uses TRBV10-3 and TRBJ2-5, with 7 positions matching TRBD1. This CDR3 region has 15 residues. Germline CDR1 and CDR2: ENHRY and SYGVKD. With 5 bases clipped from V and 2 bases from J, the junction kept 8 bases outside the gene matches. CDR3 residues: CAISPPGQPQETQYF. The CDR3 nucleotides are TGTGCCATCAGTCCCCCGGGACAGCCTCAAGAGACCCAGTACTTC.

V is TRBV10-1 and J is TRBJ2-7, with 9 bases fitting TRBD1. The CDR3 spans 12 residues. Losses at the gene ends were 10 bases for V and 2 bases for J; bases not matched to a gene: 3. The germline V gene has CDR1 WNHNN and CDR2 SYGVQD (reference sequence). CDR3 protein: CAKGTGTYEQYV. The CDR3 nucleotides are TGCGCCAAAGGGACAGGGACCTACGAGCAGTACGTC.

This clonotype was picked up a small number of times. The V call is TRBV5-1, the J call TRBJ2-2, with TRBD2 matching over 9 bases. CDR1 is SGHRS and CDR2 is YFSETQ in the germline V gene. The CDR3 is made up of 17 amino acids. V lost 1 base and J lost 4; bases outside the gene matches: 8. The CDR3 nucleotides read TGCGCCAGCAGCTTGCTCGAAGCGGGGGGTACCACCGGGGAGCTGTTTTTT. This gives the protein CASSLLEAGGTTGELFF. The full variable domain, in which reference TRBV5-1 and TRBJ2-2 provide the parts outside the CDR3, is KAGVTQTPRYLIKTRGQQVTLSCSPISGHRSVSWYQQTPGQGLQFLFEYFSETQRNKGNFPGRFSGRQFSNSRSEMNVSTLELGDSALYLCASSLLEAGGTTGELFFGEGSRLTVL.

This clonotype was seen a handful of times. The CDR3 region is CASSPSGTEQFF. The CDR3 region has the DNA TGTGCCAGCAGCCCTAGCGGGACTGAGCAGTTCTTC. The gene calls are TRBV7-9 and TRBJ2-1; TRBD2 matches at 9 bases. The trim removed 5 bases at V and 9 bases at J, leaving 2 bases unmatched. The CDR3 is 12 residues long. In germline, CDR1 is SEHNR, CDR2 FQNEAQ (reference sequence).

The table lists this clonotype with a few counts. The CDR3 bases are TGTGCCAGTAGTATCCTCGGGGGTGCAGATACGCAGTATTTT. Protein: CASSILGGADTQYF. The chain recombines TRBV19 with TRBJ2-3; the D gene is possibly TRBD2 (6 bases). CDR1 and CDR2 (germline): LNHDA, SQIVND (reference sequence). CDR3 length: 14 amino acids. V was clipped by 3 bases and J by 4 bases, with 11 bases between them.

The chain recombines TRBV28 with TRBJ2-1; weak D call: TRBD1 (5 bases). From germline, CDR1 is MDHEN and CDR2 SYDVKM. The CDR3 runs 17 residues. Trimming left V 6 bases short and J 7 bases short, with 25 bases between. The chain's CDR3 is CASSSVASGQGRNEQFF. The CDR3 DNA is TGTGCCAGCAGCTCCGTGGCGTCTGGGCAGGGCAGGAATGAGCAGTTCTTC.

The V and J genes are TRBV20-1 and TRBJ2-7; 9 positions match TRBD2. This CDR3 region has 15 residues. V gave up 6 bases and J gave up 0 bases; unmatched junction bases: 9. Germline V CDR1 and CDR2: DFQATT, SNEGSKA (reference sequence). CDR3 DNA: TGCAGTGCATACGTAGCGGGAGAGAACTCCTACGAGCAGTACTTC. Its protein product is CSAYVAGENSYEQYF.

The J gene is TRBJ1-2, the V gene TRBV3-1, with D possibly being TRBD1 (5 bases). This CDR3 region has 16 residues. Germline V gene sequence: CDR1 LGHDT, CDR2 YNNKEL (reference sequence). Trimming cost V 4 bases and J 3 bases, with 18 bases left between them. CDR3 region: CASSRGRGAFYYGYTF. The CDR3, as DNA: TGTGCCAGCAGCCGCGGGAGAGGGGCCTTTTACTATGGCTACACCTTC.

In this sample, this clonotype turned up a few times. This chain's CDR3 is CASSLGYVAKNIQYF. The CDR3 bases are TGCGCCAGCAGCTTGGGCTACGTAGCCAAAAACATTCAGTACTTC. V is TRBV5-1 and J is TRBJ2-4; D unresolved. Looked up from germline, CDR1 is SGHRS and CDR2 is YFSETQ. The CDR3 extends over 15 amino acids. Trimming left V 0 bases short and J 0 bases short, with 7 bases between.

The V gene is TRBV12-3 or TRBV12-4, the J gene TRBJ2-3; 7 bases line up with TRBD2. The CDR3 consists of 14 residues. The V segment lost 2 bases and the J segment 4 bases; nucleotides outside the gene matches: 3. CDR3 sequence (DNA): TGTGCCAGCAGTTTATTCGCGGGGGCAGATACGCAGTATTTT. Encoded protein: CASSLFAGADTQYF.

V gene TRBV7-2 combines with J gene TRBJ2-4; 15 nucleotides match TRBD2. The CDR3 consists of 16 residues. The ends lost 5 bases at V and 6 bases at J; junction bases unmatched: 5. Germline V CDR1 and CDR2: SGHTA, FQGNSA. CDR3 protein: CASSPRTSGRGNIQYF. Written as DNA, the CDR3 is TGTGCCAGCAGCCCTCGGACTAGCGGGAGGGGAAACATTCAGTACTTC.

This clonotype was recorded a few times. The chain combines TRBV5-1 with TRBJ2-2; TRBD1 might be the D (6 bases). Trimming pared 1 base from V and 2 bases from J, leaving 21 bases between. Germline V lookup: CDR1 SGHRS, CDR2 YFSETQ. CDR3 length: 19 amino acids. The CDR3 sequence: CASSLWARMDSRNTGELFF. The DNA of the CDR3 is TGCGCCAGCAGCTTGTGGGCCCGGATGGACAGCCGCAACACCGGGGAGCTGTTTTTT.

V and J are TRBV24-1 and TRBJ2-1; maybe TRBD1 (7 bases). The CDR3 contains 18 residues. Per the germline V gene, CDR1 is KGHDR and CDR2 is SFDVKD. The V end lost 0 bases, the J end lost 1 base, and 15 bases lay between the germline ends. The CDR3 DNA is TGTGCCACCAGTGATTTGCCAAGGAGGGGGCGTTCCTACAATGAGCAGTTCTTC. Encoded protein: CATSDLPRRGRSYNEQFF.

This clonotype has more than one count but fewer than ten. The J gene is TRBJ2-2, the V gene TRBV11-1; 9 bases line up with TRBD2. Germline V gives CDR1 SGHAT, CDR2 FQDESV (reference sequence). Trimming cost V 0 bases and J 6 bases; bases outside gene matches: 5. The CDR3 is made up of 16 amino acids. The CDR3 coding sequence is TGTGCCAGCAGCTTAGCTAGCGGGGGATCGTCCGGGGAGCTGTTTTTT. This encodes CASSLASGGSSGELFF.

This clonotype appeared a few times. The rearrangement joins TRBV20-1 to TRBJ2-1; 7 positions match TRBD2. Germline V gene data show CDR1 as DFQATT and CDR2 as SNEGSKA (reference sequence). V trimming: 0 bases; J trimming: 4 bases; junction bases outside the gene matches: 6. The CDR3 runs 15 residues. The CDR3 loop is CSARDGSGTYNEQFF. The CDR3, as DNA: TGCAGTGCTAGAGATGGGAGCGGGACTTACAATGAGCAGTTCTTC.

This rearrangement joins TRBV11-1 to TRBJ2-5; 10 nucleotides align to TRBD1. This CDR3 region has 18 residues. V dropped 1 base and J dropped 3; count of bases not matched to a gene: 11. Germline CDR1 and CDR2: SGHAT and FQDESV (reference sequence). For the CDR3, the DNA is TGTGCCAGCAGCTTAGTAGTTATCACCGGGACAGGGGAAGAGACCCAGTACTTC. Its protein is CASSLVVITGTGEETQYF.

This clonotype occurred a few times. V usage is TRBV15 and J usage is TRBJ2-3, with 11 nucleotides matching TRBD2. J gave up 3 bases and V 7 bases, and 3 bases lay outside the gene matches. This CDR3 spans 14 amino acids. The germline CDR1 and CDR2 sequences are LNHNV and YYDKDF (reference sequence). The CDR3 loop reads CATKLAGDTDTQYF. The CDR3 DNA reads TGTGCCACCAAACTAGCGGGAGATACAGATACGCAGTATTTT.

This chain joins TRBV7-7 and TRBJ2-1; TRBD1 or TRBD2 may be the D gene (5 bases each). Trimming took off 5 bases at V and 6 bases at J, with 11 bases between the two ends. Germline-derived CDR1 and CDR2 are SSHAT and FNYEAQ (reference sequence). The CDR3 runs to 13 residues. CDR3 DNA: TGTGCCAGCAGCGTCCCCGGGACCAATGAGCAGTTCTTC. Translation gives CASSVPGTNEQFF.

The CDR3 loop is CASSPGRYTDTQYF. CDR3 sequence (DNA): TGCGCCAGCAGCCCCGGGAGATACACAGATACGCAGTATTTT. V is TRBV4-1 and J is TRBJ2-3, with D possibly being TRBD2 (6 bases). The CDR3 runs to 14 residues. Germline-derived CDR1 and CDR2 are MGHRA and YSYEKL. The V gene lost 4 bases and the J gene lost 2 bases, with 10 bases spanning the gap.

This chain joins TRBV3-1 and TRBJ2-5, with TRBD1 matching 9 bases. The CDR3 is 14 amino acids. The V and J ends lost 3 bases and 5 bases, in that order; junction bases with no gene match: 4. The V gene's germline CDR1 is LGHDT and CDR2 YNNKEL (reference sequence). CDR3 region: CASSQGQGWETQYF. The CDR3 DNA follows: TGTGCCAGCAGCCAGGGACAGGGATGGGAGACCCAGTACTTC.

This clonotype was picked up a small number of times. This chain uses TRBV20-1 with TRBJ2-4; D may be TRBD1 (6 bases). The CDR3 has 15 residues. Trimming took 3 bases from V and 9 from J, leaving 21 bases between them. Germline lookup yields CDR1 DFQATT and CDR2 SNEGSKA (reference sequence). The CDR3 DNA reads TGCAGTGCTAGCCTAGAGTGGCAGGGGATGGGCATTCAGTACTTC. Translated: CSASLEWQGMGIQYF.